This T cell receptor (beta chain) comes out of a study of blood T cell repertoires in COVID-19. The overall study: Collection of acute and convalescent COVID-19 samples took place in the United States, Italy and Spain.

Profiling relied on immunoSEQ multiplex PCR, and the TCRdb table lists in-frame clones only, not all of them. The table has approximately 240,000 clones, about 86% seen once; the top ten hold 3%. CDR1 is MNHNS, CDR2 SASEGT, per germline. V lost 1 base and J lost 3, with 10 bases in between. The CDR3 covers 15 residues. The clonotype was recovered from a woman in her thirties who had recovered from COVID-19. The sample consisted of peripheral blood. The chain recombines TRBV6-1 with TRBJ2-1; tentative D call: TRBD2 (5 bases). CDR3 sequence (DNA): TGTGCCAGCAGTGAAGATCCAGGAGGCTACAATGAGCAGTTCTTC. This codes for CASSEDPGGYNEQFF.